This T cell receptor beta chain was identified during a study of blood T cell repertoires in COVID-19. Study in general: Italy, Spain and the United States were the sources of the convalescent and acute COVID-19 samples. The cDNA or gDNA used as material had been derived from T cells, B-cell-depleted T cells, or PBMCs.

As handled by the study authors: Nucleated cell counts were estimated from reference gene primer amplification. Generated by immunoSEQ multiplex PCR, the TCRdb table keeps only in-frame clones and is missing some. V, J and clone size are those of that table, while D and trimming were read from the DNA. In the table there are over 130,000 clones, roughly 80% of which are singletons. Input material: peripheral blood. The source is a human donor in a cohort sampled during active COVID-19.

As DNA, the CDR3 is TGTGCCAGCAGTCGGACAGGGGGGAGCAATGAAAAACTGTTTTTT. Protein product: CASSRTGGSNEKLFF. This chain links TRBV5-4 with TRBJ1-4; TRBD1 matches at 10 bases. The CDR3 totals 15 residues. Per the germline V gene, CDR1 is SGHNT and CDR2 is YYREEE (reference sequence). The trim removed 5 bases at V and 5 bases at J, leaving 6 bases unmatched. The full variable domain, in which reference TRBV5-4 and TRBJ1-4 provide the parts outside the CDR3, is ETGVTQSPTHLIKTRGQQVTLRCSSQSGHNTVSWYQQALGQGPQFIFQYYREEENGRGNFPPRFSGLQFPNYSSELNVNALELDDSALYLCASSRTGGSNEKLFFGSGTQLSVL.